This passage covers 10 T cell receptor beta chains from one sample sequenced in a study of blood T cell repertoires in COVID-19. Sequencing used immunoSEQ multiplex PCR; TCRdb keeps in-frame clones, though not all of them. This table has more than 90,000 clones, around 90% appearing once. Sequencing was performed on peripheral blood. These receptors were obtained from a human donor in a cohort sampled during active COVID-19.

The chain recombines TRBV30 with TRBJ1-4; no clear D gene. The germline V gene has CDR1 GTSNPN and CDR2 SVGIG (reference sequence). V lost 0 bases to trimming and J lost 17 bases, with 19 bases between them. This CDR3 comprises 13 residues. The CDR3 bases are TGTGCCTGGAGTGTTGGGGTGAGAGTGGGGAGATTTTTT. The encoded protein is CAWSVGVRVGRFF. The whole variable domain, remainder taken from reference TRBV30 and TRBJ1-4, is SQTIHQWPATLVQPVGSPLSLECTVEGTSNPNLYWYRQAAGRGLQLLFYSVGIGQISSEVPQNLSASRPQDRQFILSSKKLLLSDSGFYLCAWSVGVRVGRFFGSGTQLSVL.

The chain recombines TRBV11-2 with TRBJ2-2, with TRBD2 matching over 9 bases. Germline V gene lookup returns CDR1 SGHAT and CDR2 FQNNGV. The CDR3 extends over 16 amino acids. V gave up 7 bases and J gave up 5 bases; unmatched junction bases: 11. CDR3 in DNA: TGTGCCAGCACCCTTATGGGGCTAGCGGGGACCGGGGAGCTGTTTTTT. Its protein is CASTLMGLAGTGELFF.

For the CDR3, the DNA is TGCAGCGTTGGGTTAAGCGGGAACGACGAGCAGTACTTC. As protein: CSVGLSGNDEQYF. The chain couples TRBV29-1 to TRBJ2-7; 7 positions match TRBD2. Germline values: CDR1 SQVTM, CDR2 ANQGSEA. CDR3 length: 13 amino acids. Trimming at V came to 4 bases and at J to 5 bases, leaving 8 bases not matched to a gene.

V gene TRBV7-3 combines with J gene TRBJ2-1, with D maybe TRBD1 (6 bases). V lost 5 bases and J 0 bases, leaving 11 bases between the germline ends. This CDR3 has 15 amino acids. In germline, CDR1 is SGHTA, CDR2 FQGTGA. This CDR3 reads CASSLVDSSYNEQFF. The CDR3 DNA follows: TGTGCCAGCAGCCTAGTGGACAGCTCCTACAATGAGCAGTTCTTC.

The CDR3: CASSLAPPSGDRETQYF. The CDR3 bases are TGTGCCAGCAGCTTAGCCCCCCCTAGCGGGGACCGGGAGACCCAGTACTTC. The V and J genes are TRBV13 and TRBJ2-5, with 9 bases aligning to TRBD2. Germline assignment: CDR1 PRHDT and CDR2 FYEKMQ (reference sequence). This CDR3 has 17 amino acids. V lost 1 base and J lost 5; bases outside the gene matches: 11.

The CDR3 nucleotides are TGTGCCAGCAGCTTAGGACTAGCGGGGGGTAGTAGAGGGTGGTTCTTC. This gives the protein CASSLGLAGGSRGWFF. V is TRBV7-2 and J is TRBJ2-1, with 13 bases fitting TRBD2. The CDR3 spans 16 residues. The ends lost 1 base at V and 15 bases at J; junction bases unmatched: 12. Germline CDR1 SGHTA, CDR2 FQGNSA.

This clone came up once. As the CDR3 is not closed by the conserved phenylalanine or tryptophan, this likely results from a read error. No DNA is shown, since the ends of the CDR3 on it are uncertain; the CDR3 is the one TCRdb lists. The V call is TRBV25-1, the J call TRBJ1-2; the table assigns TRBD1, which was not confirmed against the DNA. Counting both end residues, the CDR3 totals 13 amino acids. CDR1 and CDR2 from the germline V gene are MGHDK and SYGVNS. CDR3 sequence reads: CASSARGQGVLIV.

The CDR3 spells CASSATWRDYGYTF. CDR3 DNA: TGTGCCAGCAGCGCGACCTGGCGGGACTATGGCTACACCTTC. The chain recombines TRBV14 with TRBJ1-2; D remains unclear. Germline assignment: CDR1 SGHDN and CDR2 FVKESK. V was pared by 5 bases and J by 3 bases, with 13 bases between. The CDR3 loop spans 14 amino acids.

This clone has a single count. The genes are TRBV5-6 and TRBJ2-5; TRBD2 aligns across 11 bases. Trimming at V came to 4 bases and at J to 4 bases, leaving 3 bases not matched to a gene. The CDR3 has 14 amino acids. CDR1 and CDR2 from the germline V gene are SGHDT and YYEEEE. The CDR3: CASSTGLAGETQYF. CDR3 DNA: TGTGCCAGCAGCACCGGACTAGCGGGAGAGACCCAGTACTTC.

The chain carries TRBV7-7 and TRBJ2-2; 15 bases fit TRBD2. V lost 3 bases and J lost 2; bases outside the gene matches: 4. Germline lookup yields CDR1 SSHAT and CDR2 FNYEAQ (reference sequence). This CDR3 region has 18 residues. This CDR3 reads CASSLGLAGGPNTGELFF. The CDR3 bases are TGTGCCAGCAGCTTGGGACTAGCGGGAGGACCAAACACCGGGGAGCTGTTTTTT.